The next 7 T cell receptor beta chains were all read from a single sample in a study of technical replicates of blood from a handful of donors. The table came from immunoSEQ multiplex PCR; TCRdb's copy has only in-frame clones and leaves some out. The table has 60,000 to 85,000 clones, roughly 92% seen once. Material: T cells isolated from PBMCs. These receptors all come from a human donor in good health.

The chain uses TRBV11-3 and TRBJ2-1; TRBD2 aligns across 7 bases. This CDR3 spans 13 amino acids. Germline lookup yields CDR1 SGHNT and CDR2 YENEEA. The J segment lost 10 bases and the V segment lost 0 bases, leaving 3 bases of the junction unmatched. The CDR3 sequence: CASSLEYGGEQFF. Here the CDR3 DNA reads TGTGCCAGCAGCTTAGAATACGGGGGGGAGCAGTTCTTC.

A remark on this clone: An end of the junction differs from the germline gene, which may be a read error. The V call is TRBV5-1, the J call TRBJ2-7; 14 bases fit TRBD2. The CDR3 sequence is 13 residues long. Germline V lookup: CDR1 SGHRS, CDR2 YFSETQ. The CDR3 DNA sequence: TGCGCCAGCAGCTGGGGACTAGCGGGAGAGCAGCACTTC. This sequence encodes CASSWGLAGEQHF.

J is TRBJ2-7 and V is TRBV9, with TRBD2 matching over 11 bases. Trimming took 4 bases from V and 4 from J; bases not matched to a gene: 10. The length of the CDR3 is 16 residues. CDR1 and CDR2 (germline): SGDLS, YYNGEE. The CDR3 coding sequence is TGTGCCAGCAGCCCCCAAGGACTAGCGGGCGAGTACGAGCAGTACTTC. This translates into CASSPQGLAGEYEQYF.

This clone showed up just once. Sequence at one end of the junction differs from germline and may be a read error. The chain recombines TRBV13 with TRBJ2-7; 9 positions agree with TRBD2. The germline V gene has CDR1 PRHDT and CDR2 FYEKMQ (reference sequence). This CDR3 has 15 amino acids. CDR3 DNA: TGTGCCAGCAGCATAGGTTCTAGCGGGATAGTCGAGCAGTACTTC. It specifies CASSIGSSGIVEQYF.

This chain links TRBV15 with TRBJ2-7, with TRBD1 as a possible D gene (5 bases). The germline V gene encodes CDR1 LNHNV and CDR2 YYDKDF (reference sequence). The CDR3 spans 16 residues. Trimming cost V 3 bases and J 0 bases, with 15 bases left between them. Here the CDR3 reads CATSRGDSSSSYEQYF. The CDR3 coding sequence is TGTGCCACCAGCAGGGGTGACAGTTCCAGCTCCTACGAGCAGTACTTC.

The chain carries TRBV6-1 and TRBJ1-1; a possible D gene is TRBD1 (5 bases). This CDR3 spans 15 amino acids. Germline values: CDR1 MNHNS, CDR2 SASEGT. V lost 3 bases to trimming and J lost 2 bases, with 13 bases between them. The CDR3 loop is CASSDPAGSNTEAFF. The CDR3 bases are TGTGCCAGCAGTGACCCCGCAGGGTCCAACACTGAAGCTTTCTTT.

The J gene is TRBJ1-3, the V gene TRBV14; no clear D gene. The germline gives CDR1 SGHDN, CDR2 FVKESK. The CDR3 contains 17 residues. Trimming took off 1 base at V and 0 bases at J, with 13 bases between the two ends. The CDR3 sequence is CASSQVSGRPSGNTIYF. The CDR3 region has the DNA TGTGCCAGCAGCCAAGTTTCCGGGAGGCCCTCTGGAAACACCATATATTTT. The full variable domain, in which reference TRBV14 and TRBJ1-3 provide the parts outside the CDR3, is EAGVTQFPSHSVIEKGQTVTLRCDPISGHDNLYWYRRVMGKEIKFLLHFVKESKQDESGMPNNRFLAERTGGTYSTLKVQPAELEDSGVYFCASSQVSGRPSGNTIYFGEGSWLTVV.